This T cell receptor beta chain originates from a study of blood T cell repertoires in COVID-19. V dropped 4 bases and J dropped 5 bases, with 9 bases sitting between them. Germline V gene lookup returns CDR1 SGHDN and CDR2 FVKESK. CDR3 size: 13 residues. Some clones are missing from TCRdb's copy, which holds only in-frame ones; the method was immunoSEQ multiplex PCR. The sample lists roughly 160,000 clones, roughly 80% seen once, with around 8.4% in the top ten. This rearrangement joins TRBV14 to TRBJ2-1; D is perhaps TRBD2 (5 bases). This clonotype originated in a woman aged 80 or over with COVID-19, enrolled during active disease. The sample consisted of peripheral blood. DNA of the CDR3: TGTGCCAGCAGCCTCGGACTCGACAATGAGCAGTTCTTC. It specifies CASSLGLDNEQFF.